One sample yielded the 9 T cell receptor beta chains listed below, sequenced in a study of T-cell reconstitution after alpha-beta-depleted transplantation in children. Preparation of the TCRbeta library involved a method that used unique molecular identifiers. TCRdb fed the PCR reads into MiXCR, producing one record per CDR3 protein. The table has more than 200,000 distinct CDR3 sequences, roughly a quarter seen once. Sequences were derived from PBMCs, mostly from graft donor cells, sampled 360 days after TCRalphabeta/CD19-depleted stem cell transplant. Receptor source: a female patient aged 2-15 years who had a stem cell transplant for congenital amegakaryocytic thrombocytopenia, so the T cells may come from the graft donor.

In this sample, this clonotype turned up many times. This chain uses TRBV10-3 with TRBJ2-3; TRBD2 aligns across 9 bases. CDR3 size: 14 residues. Germline V gives CDR1 ENHRY, CDR2 SYGVKD. V was pared by 8 bases and J by 2 bases, with 5 bases of the junction left unmatched. Here the CDR3 reads CAISAGGYTDTQYF. The CDR3 DNA reads TGTGCCATCTCGGCGGGAGGGTACACAGATACGCAGTATTTT.

This clonotype was recorded only once. This chain links TRBV20-1 with TRBJ1-2, with 8 bases aligning to TRBD1. V shed 1 base, J shed 4 bases, and the junction held 14 bases outside the gene matches. The CDR3 contains 17 residues. The germline gives CDR1 DFQATT, CDR2 SNEGSKA (reference sequence). The chain's CDR3 is CSARALSRGPKGYGYTF. CDR3 nucleotide sequence: TGCAGTGCTAGAGCCCTGAGCAGGGGGCCTAAGGGCTATGGCTACACCTTC.

This clonotype has only a few counts. This chain joins TRBV12-3 or TRBV12-4 and TRBJ1-5; D uncertain. The CDR3 covers 13 residues. Trimming cost V 7 bases and J 5 bases, with 12 bases left between them. The CDR3 DNA reads as TGTGCCAGCACCCGGATGATTGATCAGCCCCAGCATTTT. This translates into CASTRMIDQPQHF.

V usage is TRBV5-1 and J usage is TRBJ1-1, with D tentatively TRBD1 (6 bases). V gave up 3 bases and J gave up 3 bases, with 15 bases separating them. The CDR3 consists of 15 residues. The germline gives CDR1 SGHRS, CDR2 YFSETQ. In DNA form, the CDR3 reads TGCGCCAGCAGCTCGGAAACGGGACAATACACTGAAGCTTTCTTT. It codes for CASSSETGQYTEAFF.

This clonotype was observed many times. V gene TRBV18 combines with J gene TRBJ2-5; D not certain. Per germline, CDR1 KGHSH and CDR2 LQKENI. CDR3 length: 13 residues. The ends were cut back, 4 bases at V and 5 bases at J, with 11 bases in the middle. The CDR3 protein is CASSLTSLETQYF. The DNA for the CDR3 is TGTGCCAGCTCACTAACATCTTTGGAGACCCAGTACTTC.

This chain links TRBV9 with TRBJ2-1; tentatively, D is TRBD2 (5 bases). Trimming cost V 3 bases and J 6 bases, with 16 bases left between them. CDR3 size: 15 residues. Germline V gene sequence: CDR1 SGDLS, CDR2 YYNGEE. CDR3 loop: CASSALSGFGNEQFF. CDR3 nucleotide sequence: TGTGCCAGCAGCGCCCTTTCGGGGTTTGGCAATGAGCAGTTCTTC.

This clonotype has more than one count but fewer than ten. The rearrangement links TRBV9 to TRBJ2-1, with TRBD2 matching over 7 bases. The V segment lost 2 bases and the J segment 7 bases; nucleotides outside the gene matches: 18. Germline lookup yields CDR1 SGDLS and CDR2 YYNGEE. This CDR3 comprises 18 residues. As DNA, the CDR3 is TGTGCCAGCAGCGTTCACCCCTCCGCGGGAGACATGGGAAATGAGCAGTTCTTC. The encoded protein is CASSVHPSAGDMGNEQFF.

V usage is TRBV20-1 and J usage is TRBJ2-2; 8 bases agree with TRBD1. V shed 0 bases, J shed 3 bases, and the junction held 6 bases outside the gene matches. The CDR3 spans 16 residues. Germline V CDR1 and CDR2: DFQATT, SNEGSKA (reference sequence). In nucleotides, the CDR3 is TGCAGTGCTAGAGACCAGACAGGGGCCCACACCGGGGAGCTGTTTTTT. Protein product: CSARDQTGAHTGELFF.

V is TRBV20-1 and J is TRBJ2-7; D is perhaps TRBD2 (7 bases). The CDR3 runs 12 residues. Trimming removed 6 bases at V and 7 bases at J, with 16 bases between. Germline values: CDR1 DFQATT, CDR2 SNEGSKA (reference sequence). DNA of the CDR3: TGCAGTGCCGCTAGAGGGGGAGGGGAGCAGTACTTC. Translating gives CSAARGGGEQYF.